The clone carrying this T cell receptor beta chain was detected ten times or more. Its antigen is not identified. Nobody among the patients had been given any treatment before thyroid surgery. The CDR3 runs 15 residues. Germline CDR1 is LGHDT and CDR2 is YNNKEL (reference sequence). V was clipped by 4 bases and J by 0 bases; unmatched bases: 3. In the original processing: It was from CDR3 differences across clinicopathological groups that a distant-metastasis classifier for papillary thyroid cancer was built. MiXCR re-clonotyped the PCR reads for TCRdb. TCRdb's processing, not the study's, gives the V and J calls here. The repertoire holds about 14,000 clones, with about an eighth as singletons. The data originate from a study of metastatic and nonmetastatic thyroid tumors. Points from the study as a whole: Significantly greater TCR beta diversity was reportedly found in malignant thyroid tumors than in benign nodules (in blood and tumor).

The origin of this receptor is a female donor with papillary thyroid cancer or a benign thyroid nodule (not recorded which). Some clones in this sample may be carry-over from other donors' samples. The chain has TRBV3-1 and TRBJ1-3; TRBD1 matches at 7 bases. The sequencing sample was made of blood. CDR3 amino acids: CASSPSGGSGNTIYF. The CDR3 nucleotides read TGTGCCAGCAGCCCCTCAGGGGGCTCTGGAAACACCATATATTTT.